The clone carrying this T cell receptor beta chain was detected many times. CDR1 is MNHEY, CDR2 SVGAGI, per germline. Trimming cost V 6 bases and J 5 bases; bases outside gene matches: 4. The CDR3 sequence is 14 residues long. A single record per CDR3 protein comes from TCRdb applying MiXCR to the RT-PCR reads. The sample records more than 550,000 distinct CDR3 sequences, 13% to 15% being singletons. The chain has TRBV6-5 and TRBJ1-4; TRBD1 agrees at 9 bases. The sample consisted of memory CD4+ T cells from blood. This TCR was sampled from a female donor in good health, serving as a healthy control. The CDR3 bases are TGTGCCAGCAGCTATGGACAGGGGAATGAAAAACTGTTTTTT. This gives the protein CASSYGQGNEKLFF.